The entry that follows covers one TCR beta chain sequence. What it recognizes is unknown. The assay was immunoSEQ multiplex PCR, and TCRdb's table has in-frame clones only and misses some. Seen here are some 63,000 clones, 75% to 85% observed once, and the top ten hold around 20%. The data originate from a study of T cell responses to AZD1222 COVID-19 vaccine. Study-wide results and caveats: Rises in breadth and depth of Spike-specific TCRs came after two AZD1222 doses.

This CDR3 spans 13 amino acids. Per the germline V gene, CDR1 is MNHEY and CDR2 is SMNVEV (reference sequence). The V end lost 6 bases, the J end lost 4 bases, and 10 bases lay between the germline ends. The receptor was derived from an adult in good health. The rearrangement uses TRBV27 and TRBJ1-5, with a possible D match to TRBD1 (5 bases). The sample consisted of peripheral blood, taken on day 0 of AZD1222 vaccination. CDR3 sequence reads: CASRQVRNQPQHF. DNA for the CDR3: TGTGCCAGCAGACAGGTTAGAAATCAGCCCCAGCATTTT.